These T cell receptor beta chains were read from a single sample in a study of T cells after yellow fever vaccination. TCRdb processed the 5' RACE reads anew with MiXCR; each CDR3 protein has one entry. The sample holds 610,000 or so distinct CDR3 sequences, 12% seen once. The sample was PBMCs, taken on the day of the yellow fever booster vaccination. The receptors were gathered from a man aged 25-40 years who received the YFV17D yellow fever vaccine. CDR3s include the opening cysteine and the closing phenylalanine or tryptophan. A D gene is named only where the DNA matches it firmly. Clone size appears in some rows only: once, few, many, or a class for an expanded clone.

d_gene	len	abundance	v_gene	j_gene	CDR3aa	CDR3nt
NA	13	once	TRBV12-3/TRBV12-4	TRBJ1-5	CASSFGESQPQHF	TGTGCCAGCAGTTTTGGGGAAAGCCAGCCCCAGCATTTT
NA	14	few	TRBV7-7	TRBJ2-2	CASSLTLEAGELFF	TGTGCCAGCAGCTTAACACTCGAAGCTGGGGAGCTGTTTTTT
NA	13	few	TRBV20-1	TRBJ2-7	CSAPTRSPYEQYF	TGCAGTGCTCCGACACGGAGTCCCTACGAGCAGTACTTC
TRBD2	15	few	TRBV28	TRBJ2-1	CASSLAGGRRNEQFF	TGTGCCAGCAGTTTAGCGGGAGGCAGGAGAAATGAGCAGTTCTTC
TRBD2	13	few	TRBV5-6	TRBJ2-3	CASSLLAGDTQYF	TGTGCCAGCAGCTTGCTAGCGGGAGATACGCAGTATTTT
NA	12	few	TRBV5-1	TRBJ2-7	CASRPLGGEQYF	TGCGCCAGCCGCCCTCTAGGAGGCGAGCAGTACTTC
NA	15	few	TRBV7-2	TRBJ2-7	CASSLVKGTTYEQYF	TGTGCCAGCAGCTTAGTGAAGGGGACCACCTACGAGCAGTACTTC
NA	11	NA	TRBV2	TRBJ2-5	CASSEPETQYF	TGTGCCAGCAGTGAACCGGAGACCCAGTACTTC
NA	14	NA	TRBV7-2	TRBJ2-5	CASSLAYNQETQYF	TGTGCCAGCAGCTTAGCGTACAACCAAGAGACCCAGTACTTC
TRBD1	13	few	TRBV12-3/TRBV12-4	TRBJ2-7	CASSRDRVSEQYF	TGTGCCAGCAGCAGGGACAGGGTCTCCGAGCAGTACTTC
NA	13	few	TRBV3-1	TRBJ2-4	CASSQIVGNIQYF	TGTGCCAGCAGCCAAATAGTCGGAAACATTCAGTACTTC
NA	15	NA	TRBV11-2	TRBJ1-5	CASSLDGHRNQPQHF	TGTGCCAGCAGCTTAGATGGACACCGCAATCAGCCCCAGCATTTT
TRBD2	16	NA	TRBV28	TRBJ2-5	CASSPVLGGGRETQYF	TGTGCCAGCAGTCCTGTTTTGGGGGGAGGGCGTGAGACCCAGTACTTC
NA	12	NA	TRBV5-5	TRBJ2-1	CASSFTTGEQFF	TGTGCCAGCAGTTTCACGACCGGGGAGCAGTTCTTC
NA	14	few	TRBV6-5	TRBJ1-1	CASSPVGGFTEAFF	TGTGCCAGCAGCCCCGTAGGGGGTTTCACTGAAGCTTTCTTT
NA	14	NA	TRBV18	TRBJ2-5	CASSPMDTQETQYF	TGTGCCAGCTCACCCATGGACACCCAAGAGACCCAGTACTTC
NA	14	NA	TRBV5-1	TRBJ2-1	CASSLGQPYNEQFF	TGCGCCAGCAGTCTTGGACAGCCCTACAATGAGCAGTTCTTC
TRBD1	14	many	TRBV20-1	TRBJ2-7	CSASYYRGGYEQYF	TGCAGTGCTAGCTATTACAGGGGCGGCTACGAGCAGTACTTC
NA	12	NA	TRBV19	TRBJ2-7	CASSQRGYEQYF	TGTGCCAGTAGCCAGAGGGGATACGAGCAGTACTTC
NA	15	few	TRBV20-1	TRBJ2-3	CSANSPFSTTDTQYF	TGCAGTGCTAATTCCCCGTTTAGTACCACAGATACGCAGTATTTT
NA	15	many	TRBV12-3/TRBV12-4	TRBJ1-5	CASSPDGDSNQPQHF	TGTGCCAGCAGTCCGGACGGGGATAGCAATCAGCCCCAGCATTTT
NA	14	NA	TRBV27	TRBJ2-5	CASSPRDIRETQYF	TGTGCCAGCAGTCCCCGGGACATCAGAGAGACCCAGTACTTC
NA	13	few	TRBV6-2/TRBV6-3	TRBJ1-2	CASSYRPTGGYTF	TGTGCCAGCAGTTACCGACCGACGGGCGGCTACACCTTC
NA	14	NA	TRBV5-1	TRBJ2-1	CASREIPGVHEQFF	TGCGCCAGCAGGGAGATCCCAGGGGTCCATGAGCAGTTCTTC